A selection of T cell receptor beta chains follows, all from one sample in a study of CD8 T cells in Susac syndrome. TCRdb redid the calling of the immunoSEQ multiplex PCR reads with MiXCR, one entry per CDR3 protein. The sample contains a few hundred thousand distinct CDR3 sequences, 90% to 95% of which appear only once. The sample consisted of CD4+ T cells from PBMCs. These receptors were taken from a human donor with multiple sclerosis. Each CDR3 is given with its conserved first and last residue. Each record gives: V gene, D gene, J gene, clone size, CDR3 protein, CDR3 DNA. A D gene is named only where the DNA matches it firmly. The listing skips clone size in some rows; elsewhere it reads once, few, many or a size class.

TRBV5-1	NA	TRBJ2-1	NA	CASSSFRTLTNEQFF	TGCGCCAGCAGCTCGTTCCGGACGCTCACCAATGAGCAGTTCTTC
TRBV7-7	TRBD2	TRBJ2-5	NA	CASSFSGGGETQYF	TGTGCTAGCAGCTTTAGCGGGGGCGGAGAGACCCAGTACTTC
TRBV6-5	NA	TRBJ1-5	NA	CASRSQGVNQPQHF	TGTGCCAGCAGATCGCAGGGAGTGAATCAGCCCCAGCATTTT
TRBV6-5	NA	TRBJ2-1	NA	CASRPGNYNEQFF	TGTGCCTCCAGGCCAGGGAACTACAATGAGCAGTTCTTC
TRBV7-9	TRBD1	TRBJ1-6	NA	CASSTRQGSPLHF	TGTGCCAGCTCGACACGACAGGGGTCACCCCTCCACTTT
TRBV11-2	NA	TRBJ2-5	NA	CASSHQAGVETQYF	TGTGCCAGCAGCCACCAAGCGGGTGTGGAGACCCAGTACTTC
TRBV12-3/TRBV12-4	TRBD1	TRBJ2-2	NA	CASSPRTGGRRGTGELFF	TGTGCCAGCAGTCCACGGACAGGGGGCCGACGGGGCACCGGGGAGCTGTTTTTT
TRBV5-1	NA	TRBJ1-1	NA	CASTYHRDVTEAFF	TGCGCCAGCACGTACCACAGGGATGTGACTGAAGCTTTCTTT
TRBV6-9	TRBD2	TRBJ2-5	NA	CASSLLAVPLQETQYF	TGTGCCAGCAGCTTACTAGCGGTCCCACTCCAAGAGACCCAGTACTTC
TRBV6-2/TRBV6-3	NA	TRBJ1-3	once	CASARASESGGNTIYF	TGTGCCAGCGCCCGGGCTTCGGAGTCGGGTGGAAACACCATATATTTT
TRBV5-1	TRBD1	TRBJ2-7	NA	CASSLYGTGGRYEQYF	TGCGCCAGCAGCTTGTATGGGACAGGGGGCCGGTACGAGCAGTACTTC
TRBV25-1	NA	TRBJ2-2	few	CASSPRVNTGELFF	TGTGCCAGCAGTCCCAGAGTAAACACCGGGGAGCTGTTTTTT
TRBV6-2/TRBV6-3	TRBD1	TRBJ1-2	NA	CASSYDKTGRWGYTF	TGTGCCAGCAGTTACGACAAGACAGGGCGATGGGGCTACACCTTC
TRBV11-2	NA	TRBJ2-3	once	CASSLVSVRDTQYF	TGTGCCAGCAGCTTGGTGAGCGTACGGGATACGCAGTATTTT
TRBV7-9	NA	TRBJ2-5	NA	CASSPRGRFFLETQYF	TGTGCCAGCAGCCCCCGAGGGCGCTTTTTCCTGGAGACCCAGTACTTC
TRBV12-3/TRBV12-4	NA	TRBJ2-2	NA	CASRYDGAGELFF	TGTGCCAGCAGATATGACGGCGCCGGGGAGCTGTTTTTT
TRBV2	TRBD2	TRBJ2-1	NA	CATLNYARTSGHKSSYNEQFF	TGTGCCACCCTGAATTACGCCCGGACTAGCGGGCATAAAAGCTCCTACAATGAGCAGTTCTTC
TRBV20-1	TRBD1	TRBJ2-5	NA	CSATGTGGLETQYF	TGCAGTGCTACTGGGACAGGGGGCTTAGAGACCCAGTACTTC
TRBV4-1	NA	TRBJ2-2	once	CASSQERGPSTGELFF	TGCGCCAGCAGCCAAGAGCGGGGGCCGAGTACCGGGGAGCTGTTTTTT
TRBV7-9	NA	TRBJ2-3	NA	CASSSKGAMGPDTQYF	TGTGCCAGCAGCTCCAAGGGAGCAATGGGCCCAGATACGCAGTATTTT
TRBV6-4	NA	TRBJ2-7	NA	CASRRSRGTYEQYF	TGTGCCAGCCGGAGATCCAGGGGAACCTACGAGCAGTACTTC
TRBV15	NA	TRBJ2-6	once	CATSRDPRVGANVLTF	TGTGCCACCAGCAGAGATCCCAGGGTAGGGGCCAACGTCCTGACTTTC
TRBV6-1	NA	TRBJ2-2	NA	CASSPAGQLNTGELFF	TGTGCCAGCAGTCCCGCGGGACAGCTTAACACCGGGGAGCTGTTTTTT
TRBV3-1	NA	TRBJ1-5	NA	CASSLQNQPQHF	TGTGCCAGCAGCCTACAGAATCAGCCCCAGCATTTT
TRBV12-3/TRBV12-4	TRBD1	TRBJ1-2	NA	CASLRGRGYTF	TGTGCCAGCCTCAGGGGGCGAGGCTACACCTTC
TRBV10-1	TRBD2	TRBJ2-5	NA	CASSGGGPQETQYF	TGCGCCAGCAGTGGCGGGGGACCGCAAGAGACCCAGTACTTC
TRBV7-2	NA	TRBJ1-2	NA	CASSPLRNQGGYGYTF	TGTGCCAGCAGCCCCTTGCGGAATCAGGGCGGCTATGGCTACACCTTC
TRBV20-1	TRBD1	TRBJ1-5	NA	CSAREPPGQDNQPQHF	TGCAGTGCTAGAGAGCCGCCCGGACAGGACAATCAGCCCCAGCATTTT
TRBV19	NA	TRBJ1-6	NA	CASSMAGINSPLHF	TGTGCCAGTAGTATGGCGGGGATCAATTCACCCCTCCACTTT
TRBV3-1	NA	TRBJ1-2	NA	CASSQVGLRRGGYTF	TGTGCCAGCAGCCAAGTGGGCCTACGCCGGGGCGGCTACACCTTC
TRBV5-1	NA	TRBJ1-1	NA	CASSSGGSDPEAFF	TGCGCCAGCAGTTCAGGCGGTTCGGACCCTGAAGCTTTCTTT
TRBV20-1	NA	TRBJ2-3	NA	CSAPPQPSTDTQYF	TGCAGTGCACCCCCTCAGCCTAGCACAGATACGCAGTATTTT
TRBV7-9	NA	TRBJ1-3	NA	CASSLAPVAIYF	TGTGCCAGCAGCTTGGCTCCGGTTGCCATATATTTT
TRBV18	TRBD1	TRBJ2-5	NA	CASSPLGQAETQYF	TGTGCCAGCTCACCACTTGGACAGGCAGAGACCCAGTACTTC
TRBV7-9	NA	TRBJ1-2	NA	CASSFEGLAGQTF	TGTGCCAGCAGCTTCGAGGGATTGGCAGGCCAAACCTTC
TRBV29-1	TRBD1	TRBJ1-2	NA	CSVGDRAYGYTF	TGCAGCGTTGGGGACAGGGCCTATGGCTACACCTTC
TRBV11-2	TRBD1	TRBJ2-3	NA	CASSRDRAGTQYF	TGTGCCAGCAGCCGTGACAGGGCTGGTACGCAGTATTTT
TRBV5-1	TRBD2	TRBJ2-7	NA	CASSLGGTSLNEQYF	TGCGCCAGCAGCTTGGGTGGGACTAGCCTCAACGAGCAGTACTTC